This T cell receptor (beta chain) was recovered during a study of T cell responses to AZD1222 COVID-19 vaccine. As to this clone: Its target is not known.

General study findings and limits: Spike-specific TCR breadth and depth both grew after two AZD1222 doses. Baseline serostatus was positive in only six AZD1222 recipients. Clonal diversity may have been underestimated in mostly white British donors. Reports indicate that nearly half of spike-specific TCRs are directed at unmutated variant regions.

The germline gives CDR1 GTSNPN, CDR2 SVGIG (reference sequence). The CDR3 consists of 13 residues. Losses at the gene ends were 2 bases for V and 7 bases for J; bases not matched to a gene: 7. The method was immunoSEQ multiplex PCR; TCRdb's version includes in-frame clones alone and lacks a portion of them. Seen here are more than 85,000 clones, approximately 94% observed once, and the top ten hold 2.9%. The clonotype comes from an adult who received the AZD1222 COVID-19 vaccine. This rearrangement joins TRBV30 to TRBJ2-7; 8 nucleotides match TRBD2. The source was peripheral blood, collected 28 days after the second AZD1222 dose. CDR3: CAWSRVAGWEQYF. The DNA of the CDR3 is TGTGCCTGGAGTAGAGTAGCGGGATGGGAGCAGTACTTC.